One and the same sample provided the 19 T cell receptor beta chains below, sequenced in a study of response to subunit inactivated influenza vaccine. TCRdb reprocessed the RT-PCR reads via MiXCR and lists one record per CDR3 protein. The sample has hundreds of thousands of distinct CDR3 sequences, approximately 14% seen once. The sample was PBMCs from blood, taken approximately 12 days after vaccination. The receptors were sampled from a man in his fifties or sixties who received an inactivated influenza vaccine.

This clonotype was counted only a few times. The chain has TRBV30 and TRBJ1-6; the D gene is possibly TRBD1 (5 bases). Trimming left V 4 bases short and J 10 bases short, with 14 bases between. The CDR3 contains 13 residues. Germline-derived CDR1 and CDR2 are GTSNPN and SVGIG (reference sequence). The CDR3 DNA reads TGTGCCTGGATGGGACTCTTCGGGTCACCCCTCCACTTT. As protein: CAWMGLFGSPLHF.

This chain joins TRBV12-3 or TRBV12-4 and TRBJ2-3; 13 bases line up with TRBD2. The CDR3 is 16 residues long. The V gene end was trimmed by 2 bases and the J gene end by 5 bases; junction bases not matched to a gene: 4. The CDR3 sequence is CASSLWTSGSVDTQYF. CDR3 in DNA: TGTGCCAGCAGTTTATGGACTAGCGGGAGCGTAGATACGCAGTATTTT.

At least ten counts were recorded for this clonotype. V gene TRBV29-1 combines with J gene TRBJ2-1; the D gene is possibly TRBD1 (6 bases). The CDR3 has 13 residues. V lost 6 bases and J lost 0, with 9 bases in between. CDR1 is SQVTM and CDR2 is ANQGSEA in the germline V gene. CDR3 loop: CSVRGGSYNEQFF. The CDR3 DNA follows: TGCAGCGTGAGAGGGGGCTCCTACAATGAGCAGTTCTTC.

The chain has TRBV15 and TRBJ2-6; no clear D gene. Per germline, CDR1 LNHNV and CDR2 YYDKDF (reference sequence). The V gene lost 2 bases and the J gene lost 1 base, with 21 bases spanning the gap. This CDR3 spans 20 amino acids. DNA for the CDR3: TGTGCCACCAGCAGACTAACACTTGACCTCTTTGCGTCTGGGGCCAACGTCCTGACTTTC. Residues: CATSRLTLDLFASGANVLTF. The complete variable domain, with remaining parts taken from reference TRBV15 and TRBJ2-6, reads DAMVIQNPRYQVTQFGKPVTLSCSQTLNHNVMYWYQQKSSQAPKLLFHYYDKDFNNEADTPDNFQSRRPNTSFCFLDIRSPGLGDTAMYLCATSRLTLDLFASGANVLTFGAGSRLTVL.

A few counts support this clonotype. This chain links TRBV9 with TRBJ2-5, with D perhaps given as TRBD1 or TRBD2 (5 bases each). Germline CDR1 reads SGDLS; CDR2 reads YYNGEE. The V gene lost 0 bases and the J gene lost 3 bases, with 9 bases spanning the gap. CDR3 length: 14 residues. The CDR3 protein is CASSVGQGEETQYF. In DNA, the CDR3 is TGTGCCAGCAGCGTAGGTCAGGGAGAAGAGACCCAGTACTTC.

This clonotype occurred a few times. This chain links TRBV28 with TRBJ2-7, with D possibly matching TRBD1 (5 bases). This CDR3 has 12 amino acids. Germline CDR1 reads MDHEN; CDR2 reads SYDVKM. Trimming stripped 10 bases from V and 10 bases from J, with 20 bases between. CDR3 loop: CATETVYGIQYF. The CDR3 DNA is TGTGCCACGGAGACAGTCTATGGGATACAGTACTTC.

This clonotype was observed many times. The chain carries TRBV7-2 and TRBJ1-1; a weak D match, TRBD1 (5 bases). V was trimmed by 4 bases and J by 0 bases, leaving 9 bases between them. The CDR3 spans 14 residues. Germline CDR1 and CDR2: SGHTA and FQGNSA. For the CDR3, the DNA is TGTGCCAGCAGCTGGGGCGGCCTGAACACTGAAGCTTTCTTT. Protein: CASSWGGLNTEAFF.

V usage is TRBV20-1 and J usage is TRBJ1-6; D remains unclear. CDR1 is DFQATT and CDR2 is SNEGSKA in the germline V gene (reference sequence). V lost 3 bases and J lost 11, with 14 bases in between. There are 13 residues in the CDR3. CDR3 in DNA: TGCAGTGCTAGTTTCGGACCTGGGCCACCCCTCCACTTT. Protein: CSASFGPGPPLHF.

There are a few counts of this clonotype. The chain has TRBV4-2 and TRBJ2-1; D is unclear. The germline V gene has CDR1 LGHNA and CDR2 YNFKEQ. The CDR3 spans 13 residues. The V end was cut by 0 bases, the J end by 14 bases, with 14 bases between. The CDR3 DNA reads TGTGCCAGCAGCCAAGATCCACTCCGGACGAAGTTCTTC. Its translation is CASSQDPLRTKFF.

This clonotype was seen more than once but under ten times. The chain joins TRBV5-1 to TRBJ2-5; tentatively, D is TRBD2 (6 bases). This CDR3 is 12 amino acids long. V lost 7 bases and J 5 bases, leaving 12 bases between the germline ends. CDR1 is SGHRS and CDR2 is YFSETQ in the germline V gene. Here the CDR3 reads CASGGRGETQYF. CDR3 nucleotide sequence: TGCGCCAGCGGGGGACGGGGGGAGACCCAGTACTTC.

This clonotype was detected many times. The chain is built from TRBV20-1 and TRBJ1-2, with TRBD1 matching 10 bases. The CDR3 has 13 amino acids. Germline V gene sequence: CDR1 DFQATT, CDR2 SNEGSKA (reference sequence). V shed 6 bases and J 4 bases; nucleotides not matched to a gene: 5. Here the CDR3 DNA reads TGCAGTGCGGGGGACAGGGGAGGCTATGGCTACACCTTC. This encodes CSAGDRGGYGYTF.

This clonotype was detected only once. The rearrangement joins TRBV11-2 to TRBJ2-5; D is undetermined. In germline, CDR1 is SGHAT, CDR2 FQNNGV. The CDR3 has 14 residues. The V end was cut by 2 bases, the J end by 4 bases, with 11 bases between. The CDR3 loop is CASSLQRSLETQYF. As DNA, the CDR3 is TGTGCCAGCAGCTTACAGCGATCTTTAGAGACCCAGTACTTC.

This clonotype showed up many times. The chain combines TRBV6-2 or TRBV6-3 with TRBJ2-7, with D hard to call. CDR3 length equals 12 residues. Trimming left V 6 bases short and J 3 bases short, with 9 bases between. The germline V gene encodes CDR1 MNHEY and CDR2 SVGEGT. In nucleotides, the CDR3 is TGTGCCAGCAGCTGGACGGTCTACGAGCAGTACTTC. Amino acid sequence: CASSWTVYEQYF.

This clonotype was observed many times. The rearrangement links TRBV5-1 to TRBJ2-3; D is possibly TRBD2 (6 bases). V was pared by 4 bases and J by 4 bases, with 16 bases between. The CDR3 covers 15 residues. Germline V CDR1 and CDR2: SGHRS, YFSETQ. CDR3 nucleotide sequence: TGCGCCAGCAGCCTCCCGACGGGAGTTGCAGATACGCAGTATTTT. It codes for CASSLPTGVADTQYF.

The chain couples TRBV7-2 to TRBJ2-1; D is ambiguous. Per the germline V gene, CDR1 is SGHTA and CDR2 is FQGNSA. This CDR3 contains 14 residues. The V gene lost 0 bases and the J gene lost 5 bases, with 8 bases spanning the gap. This chain's CDR3 is CASSLAPSNNEQFF. The CDR3 DNA follows: TGTGCCAGCAGCTTAGCCCCTAGTAACAATGAGCAGTTCTTC. Together with reference TRBV7-2 and TRBJ2-1, the CDR3 gives the full variable domain: GAGVSQSPSNKVTEKGKDVELRCDPISGHTALYWYRQSLGQGLEFLIYFQGNSAPDKSGLPSDRFSAERTGGSVSTLTIQRTQQEDSAVYLCASSLAPSNNEQFFGPGTRLTVL.

The J gene is TRBJ1-5, the V gene TRBV5-5; D uncertain. The CDR3 spans 15 residues. Trimming removed 0 bases from V and 0 bases from J, with 7 bases in between. Germline CDR1 and CDR2: SGHKS and YYEKEE (reference sequence). CDR3 sequence: CASSLAPDSNQPQHF. The CDR3 region has the DNA TGTGCCAGCAGCTTGGCTCCGGATAGCAATCAGCCCCAGCATTTT.

This clonotype was counted many times. The chain has TRBV29-1 and TRBJ2-5, with D perhaps TRBD1 (6 bases). Trimming pared 6 bases from V and 2 bases from J, leaving 10 bases between. Germline-derived CDR1 and CDR2 are SQVTM and ANQGSEA. The CDR3 extends over 12 amino acids. Written as DNA, the CDR3 is TGCAGCGTAGGCAGGGGTCAAGAGACCCAGTACTTC. This encodes CSVGRGQETQYF.

This clonotype was seen ten or more times. J is TRBJ2-1 and V is TRBV7-3; 11 positions match TRBD1. Germline V gene sequence: CDR1 SGHTA, CDR2 FQGTGA. Trimming took 5 bases from V and 8 from J; bases not matched to a gene: 8. The CDR3 runs 15 residues. CDR3 nucleotide sequence: TGTGCCAGCAGCCCGGGACAGGGGGTAGTTGATGAGCAGTTCTTC. Amino acids: CASSPGQGVVDEQFF.

CDR3 in DNA: TGTGCCAGCAGCTTAGTGAGCGGGGGGACCAATGAGCAGTTCTTC. Protein: CASSLVSGGTNEQFF. The chain couples TRBV7-8 to TRBJ2-1, with TRBD2 matching 9 bases. The germline gives CDR1 SGHVS, CDR2 FQNEAQ. This CDR3 has 15 residues. V lost 1 base to trimming and J lost 6 bases; unmatched junction nucleotides: 4.